Following are 23 T cell receptor beta chains from one sample sequenced in a study of cytomegalovirus exposure and HLA in healthy donors. PCR primers comprised 60 Vbeta and 13 Jbeta primers. Assay: immunoSEQ multiplex PCR; the TCRdb copy retains only in-frame clones and omits some. The sample contains tens of thousands of clones, 65% to 80% of which appear only once. The sample comprised PBMCs. These TCRs come from a woman aged 50 to 65 in good health and CMV-seropositive.

A few counts support this clone. The J gene is TRBJ1-1, the V gene TRBV7-3; D unclear. The length of the CDR3 is 13 residues. Looked up from germline, CDR1 is SGHTA and CDR2 is FQGTGA. The V end was cut by 3 bases, the J end by 1 base, with 6 bases between. CDR3 bases: TGTGCCAGCAGCTTCACAGAGAACACTGAAGCTTTCTTT. Translating it yields CASSFTENTEAFF. The entire variable domain, with the rest obtained from reference TRBV7-3 and TRBJ1-1, is as follows: GAGVSQTPSNKVTEKGKYVELRCDPISGHTALYWYRQSLGQGPEFLIYFQGTGAADDSGLPNDRFFAVRPEGSVSTLKIQRTERGDSAVYLCASSFTENTEAFFGQGTRLTVV.

This clone has only one observation. The gene calls are TRBV19 and TRBJ2-1; the match to TRBD2 covers 14 bases. Germline V lookup: CDR1 LNHDA, CDR2 SQIVND (reference sequence). J was trimmed by 3 bases and V by 1 base; bases with no gene match: 11. The CDR3 contains 20 residues. In DNA, the CDR3 is TGTGCCAGTAGTATAGTTGCGGGACTAGCGGGAGTAAGTGGCTACAATGAGCAGTTCTTC. This translates into CASSIVAGLAGVSGYNEQFF.

This clone came up a few times. The chain carries TRBV19 and TRBJ2-3; TRBD1 is a possible D gene (6 bases). The germline CDR1 and CDR2 sequences are LNHDA and SQIVND (reference sequence). CDR3 length equals 14 residues. Trimming removed 2 bases at V and 4 bases at J, with 10 bases between. The CDR3 here is CASSIRPGADTQYF. The CDR3 region has the DNA TGTGCCAGTAGTATACGCCCAGGGGCAGATACGCAGTATTTT.

The rearrangement joins TRBV9 to TRBJ2-5; D perhaps matches TRBD2 (6 bases). Trimming left V 0 bases short and J 7 bases short, with 19 bases between. Germline V gene sequence: CDR1 SGDLS, CDR2 YYNGEE. The CDR3 has 16 amino acids. This chain's CDR3 is CASSVAGSGEVGTQYF. CDR3 nucleotide sequence: TGTGCCAGCAGCGTAGCTGGGTCGGGGGAAGTGGGGACCCAGTACTTC.

This clone was detected only a few times. The chain couples TRBV19 to TRBJ2-5, with D tentatively TRBD2 (5 bases). Deletions cut 6 bases from V and 4 bases from J, with 12 bases between. Germline V CDR1 and CDR2: LNHDA, SQIVND (reference sequence). The CDR3 consists of 13 residues. The CDR3 region has the DNA TGTGCCAGTAGCGACTCAGCGGCAGAGACCCAGTACTTC. Amino acids: CASSDSAAETQYF. Supplemented by reference TRBV19 and TRBJ2-5, the full variable domain reads DGGITQSPKYLFRKEGQNVTLSCEQNLNHDAMYWYRQDPGQGLRLIYYSQIVNDFQKGDIAEGYSVSREKKESFPLTVTSAQKNPTAFYLCASSDSAAETQYFGPGTRLLVL.

The chain recombines TRBV27 with TRBJ2-7; 10 positions agree with TRBD1. The V and J ends lost 6 bases and 0 bases, in that order; junction bases with no gene match: 2. This CDR3 comprises 14 residues. Germline V gene data show CDR1 as MNHEY and CDR2 as SMNVEV (reference sequence). CDR3 coding DNA: TGTGCCAGCAGACGGGACAGGGGCTCCTACGAGCAGTACTTC. It specifies CASRRDRGSYEQYF.

This clone was counted a few times. This chain joins TRBV10-3 and TRBJ2-6, with TRBD1 as a possible D gene (5 bases). The CDR3 runs 15 residues. Trimming removed 6 bases from V and 0 bases from J, with 9 bases in between. Germline loops: CDR1 ENHRY, CDR2 SYGVKD. CDR3 DNA sequence: TGTGCCATCAGGACTCAGGGCTCTGGGGCCAACGTCCTGACTTTC. It yields the protein CAIRTQGSGANVLTF.

The rearrangement joins TRBV5-1 to TRBJ1-5, with a possible D match to TRBD1 (6 bases). V lost 3 bases and J lost 4, with 11 bases in between. CDR3 size: 14 residues. Germline V lookup: CDR1 SGHRS, CDR2 YFSETQ. The CDR3 DNA follows: TGCGCCAGCAGCTCGGACAGAGAGAATCAGCCCCAGCATTTT. Translating it yields CASSSDRENQPQHF.

The count of this clone is one. The chain links TRBV28 to TRBJ2-5; tentatively, D is TRBD1 (6 bases). CDR3 length: 11 residues. Germline assignment: CDR1 MDHEN and CDR2 SYDVKM. Trimming cost V 5 bases and J 9 bases, with 10 bases left between them. The CDR3 region is CASSETGSQYF. The CDR3 DNA follows: TGTGCCAGCAGTGAAACAGGGTCCCAGTACTTC.

CDR3 DNA: TGTGCCAGCAGCTTAGCCTTAACAGGGGGCTCCAATCAGCCCCAGCATTTT. This gives the protein CASSLALTGGSNQPQHF. The chain couples TRBV7-9 to TRBJ1-5, with 9 bases lining up with TRBD1. Germline V lookup: CDR1 SEHNR, CDR2 FQNEAQ (reference sequence). This CDR3 spans 17 amino acids. Trimming at V came to 0 bases and at J to 3 bases, leaving 6 bases not matched to a gene.

The V call is TRBV5-1, the J call TRBJ2-2, with 10 positions matching TRBD2. Germline trimming cut 4 bases from V and 11 bases from J; bases unmatched to any gene: 14. Germline V gene lookup returns CDR1 SGHRS and CDR2 YFSETQ. The CDR3 consists of 16 residues. The CDR3 is CASSPPRTSGQSELFF. The CDR3 bases are TGCGCCAGCAGCCCCCCCCGGACTAGCGGTCAGTCAGAGCTGTTTTTT.

The sample holds one count of this clone. The rearrangement uses TRBV27 and TRBJ2-7; tentatively, D is TRBD1 (6 bases). The germline V gene encodes CDR1 MNHEY and CDR2 SMNVEV (reference sequence). The CDR3 has 13 amino acids. V lost 9 bases and J 4 bases, leaving 16 bases between the germline ends. CDR3 amino acids: CASSNQGRYEQYF. As DNA, the CDR3 is TGTGCCAGTTCAAATCAGGGGCGGTACGAGCAGTACTTC.

The chain uses TRBV29-1 and TRBJ2-5, with 7 positions matching TRBD1. The CDR3 spans 15 residues. After removal of 5 bases from V and 10 bases from J, the junction contained 19 bases not matched to a gene. Germline-derived CDR1 and CDR2 are SQVTM and ANQGSEA. CDR3 loop: CSVSKWFGTDSNQYF. As DNA, the CDR3 is TGCAGCGTTTCCAAATGGTTCGGGACAGATAGTAACCAGTACTTC.

The chain joins TRBV10-3 to TRBJ1-4; D is unclear. The CDR3 runs 13 residues. Germline CDR1 ENHRY, CDR2 SYGVKD. V lost 4 bases, J lost 6 bases, and 9 bases lay in between. The CDR3 reads CAISAEYDEKLFF. The CDR3 bases are TGTGCCATCAGTGCGGAGTACGATGAAAAACTGTTTTTT.

The chain is built from TRBV5-1 and TRBJ2-1, with a possible D match to TRBD1 (6 bases). The length of the CDR3 is 14 residues. Germline V gene sequence: CDR1 SGHRS, CDR2 YFSETQ. V lost 4 bases, J lost 3 bases, and 11 bases lay in between. The chain's CDR3 is CASSTTGNYNEQFF. CDR3 in DNA: TGCGCCAGCAGCACGACAGGAAACTACAATGAGCAGTTCTTC.

This clone occurred a few times. V and J are TRBV7-3 and TRBJ2-5; D is uncertain. The germline gives CDR1 SGHTA, CDR2 FQGTGA. V was cut by 0 bases and J by 0 bases, with 11 bases left in between. The CDR3 length is 16 residues. CDR3 sequence (DNA): TGTGCCAGCAGCTTAACAGGCAGGCGAAACCAAGAGACCCAGTACTTC. This sequence encodes CASSLTGRRNQETQYF. The entire variable domain, with the rest obtained from reference TRBV7-3 and TRBJ2-5, is as follows: GAGVSQTPSNKVTEKGKYVELRCDPISGHTALYWYRQSLGQGPEFLIYFQGTGAADDSGLPNDRFFAVRPEGSVSTLKIQRTERGDSAVYLCASSLTGRRNQETQYFGPGTRLLVL.

The chain has TRBV2 and TRBJ1-1; a possible D gene is TRBD1 (6 bases). Germline CDR1 SNHLY, CDR2 FYNNEI. V was cut by 8 bases and J by 11 bases, with 27 bases left in between. The CDR3 is made up of 15 amino acids. CDR3 protein: CASPLIPQQGSGAFF. In DNA form, the CDR3 reads TGTGCCAGCCCCCTTATCCCCCAACAGGGAAGTGGTGCTTTCTTT.

The CDR3 here is CASSEGAGAGELFF. In DNA form, the CDR3 reads TGTGCCAGCAGTGAAGGGGCGGGCGCCGGGGAGCTGTTTTTT. The V and J genes are TRBV2 and TRBJ2-2; weak D call: TRBD2 (5 bases). Germline V gene lookup returns CDR1 SNHLY and CDR2 FYNNEI. The CDR3 extends over 14 amino acids. Trimming took 1 base from V and 6 from J, leaving 9 bases between them.

The chain uses TRBV11-2 and TRBJ2-7, with D unresolved. V gave up 1 base and J gave up 6 bases, with 13 bases separating them. The CDR3 is 14 residues long. Germline V gene lookup returns CDR1 SGHAT and CDR2 FQNNGV. The CDR3 reads CASSLAVTSGEQYF. CDR3 nucleotide sequence: TGTGCCAGCAGCTTAGCGGTGACTTCGGGCGAGCAGTACTTC. Supplemented by reference TRBV11-2 and TRBJ2-7, the full variable domain reads EAGVAQSPRYKIIEKRQSVAFWCNPISGHATLYWYQQILGQGPKLLIQFQNNGVVDDSQLPKDRFSAERLKGVDSTLKIQPAKLEDSAVYLCASSLAVTSGEQYFGPGTRLTVT.

The chain links TRBV6-1 to TRBJ2-2, with D maybe TRBD2 (5 bases). Trimming removed 0 bases from V and 7 bases from J, with 9 bases in between. Germline CDR1 MNHNS, CDR2 SASEGT. CDR3 size: 14 residues. CDR3 protein: CASSEARRIGELFF. The CDR3 nucleotides are TGTGCCAGCAGTGAAGCCAGGAGGATCGGGGAGCTGTTTTTT.

The rearrangement uses TRBV5-1 and TRBJ2-1; TRBD2 matches 8 bases. The junction had 4 bases not matched to a gene; V was cut back by 4 bases and J by 4 bases. The CDR3 sequence is 14 residues long. Germline CDR1 reads SGHRS; CDR2 reads YFSETQ. This CDR3 reads CASSRTSSYNEQFF. The CDR3 bases are TGCGCCAGCAGCCGGACTAGCTCGTACAATGAGCAGTTCTTC.

In this sample, this clone turned up a few times. The chain is built from TRBV5-1 and TRBJ2-1, with TRBD2 matching 11 bases. This CDR3 is 18 amino acids long. Unmatched junction bases numbered 9, after V lost 4 bases and J lost 0 bases. The V gene's germline CDR1 is SGHRS and CDR2 YFSETQ. As DNA, the CDR3 is TGCGCCAGCAGCACGGAGGGACTAGCGGAGAGCTCCTACAATGAGCAGTTCTTC. Translating it yields CASSTEGLAESSYNEQFF.

This clone was seen a handful of times. The gene calls are TRBV28 and TRBJ1-2; a possible D gene is TRBD1 (5 bases). The CDR3 contains 15 residues. V lost 6 bases and J 7 bases, leaving 21 bases between the germline ends. CDR1 and CDR2 from the germline V gene are MDHEN and SYDVKM. CDR3: CASRTLGGGAPGYTF. In nucleotides, the CDR3 is TGTGCCAGCAGGACCCTAGGCGGCGGGGCGCCTGGCTACACCTTC.